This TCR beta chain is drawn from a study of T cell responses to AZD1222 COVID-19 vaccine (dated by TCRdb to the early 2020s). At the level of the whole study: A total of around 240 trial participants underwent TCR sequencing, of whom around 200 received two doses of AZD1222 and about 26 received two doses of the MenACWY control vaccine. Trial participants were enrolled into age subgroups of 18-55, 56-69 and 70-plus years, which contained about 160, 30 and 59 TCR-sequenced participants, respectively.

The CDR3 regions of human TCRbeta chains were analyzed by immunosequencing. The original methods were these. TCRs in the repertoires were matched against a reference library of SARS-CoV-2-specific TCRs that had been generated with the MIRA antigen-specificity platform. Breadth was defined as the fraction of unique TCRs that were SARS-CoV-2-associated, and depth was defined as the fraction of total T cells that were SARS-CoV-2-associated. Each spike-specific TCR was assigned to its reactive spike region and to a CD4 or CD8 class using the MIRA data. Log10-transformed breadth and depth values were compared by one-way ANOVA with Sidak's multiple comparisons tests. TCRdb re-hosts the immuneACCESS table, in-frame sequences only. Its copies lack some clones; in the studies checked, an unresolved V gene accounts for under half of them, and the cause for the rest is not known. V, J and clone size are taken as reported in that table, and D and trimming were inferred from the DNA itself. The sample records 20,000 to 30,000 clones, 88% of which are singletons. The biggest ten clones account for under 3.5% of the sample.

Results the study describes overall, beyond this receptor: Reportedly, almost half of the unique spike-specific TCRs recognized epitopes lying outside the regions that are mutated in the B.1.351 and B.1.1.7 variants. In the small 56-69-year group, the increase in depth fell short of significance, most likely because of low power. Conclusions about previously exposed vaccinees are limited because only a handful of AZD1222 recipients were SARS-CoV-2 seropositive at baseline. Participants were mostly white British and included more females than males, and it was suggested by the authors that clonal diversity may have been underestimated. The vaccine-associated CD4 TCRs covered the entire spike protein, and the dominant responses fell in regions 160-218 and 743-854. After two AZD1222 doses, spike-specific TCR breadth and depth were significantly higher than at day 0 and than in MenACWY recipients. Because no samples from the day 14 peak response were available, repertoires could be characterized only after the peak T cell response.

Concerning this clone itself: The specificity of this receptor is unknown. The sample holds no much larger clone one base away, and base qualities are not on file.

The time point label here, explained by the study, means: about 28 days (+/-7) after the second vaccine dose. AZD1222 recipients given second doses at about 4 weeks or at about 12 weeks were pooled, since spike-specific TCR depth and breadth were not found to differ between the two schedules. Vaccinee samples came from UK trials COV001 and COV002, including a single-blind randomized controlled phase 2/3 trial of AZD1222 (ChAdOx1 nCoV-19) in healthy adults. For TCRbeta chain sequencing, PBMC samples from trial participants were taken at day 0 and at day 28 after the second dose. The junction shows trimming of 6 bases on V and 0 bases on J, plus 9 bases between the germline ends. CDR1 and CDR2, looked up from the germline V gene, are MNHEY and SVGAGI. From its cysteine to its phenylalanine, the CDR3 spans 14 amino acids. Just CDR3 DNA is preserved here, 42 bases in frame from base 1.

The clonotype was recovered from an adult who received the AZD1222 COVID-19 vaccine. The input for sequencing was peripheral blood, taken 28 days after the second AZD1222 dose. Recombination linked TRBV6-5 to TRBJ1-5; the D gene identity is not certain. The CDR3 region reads CASSSLDSNQPQHF. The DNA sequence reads TGTGCCAGCAGCTCTTTGGATAGCAATCAGCCCCAGCATTTT.